These 7 T cell receptor beta chains share one sample of origin, sequenced in a study of cytomegalovirus exposure and HLA in healthy donors. Only in-frame clones appear in the TCRdb table, and some are missing; sequencing was by immunoSEQ multiplex PCR. The sample has some 80,000 clones; 90% to 97% are singletons. The sample consisted of PBMCs. The origin of the receptors is a man younger than 35 in good health and CMV-seropositive.

This clone was picked up one time. The V gene is TRBV30, the J gene TRBJ1-5, with a weak D call TRBD1 (6 bases). This CDR3 has 13 amino acids. Germline V gene sequence: CDR1 GTSNPN, CDR2 SVGIG (reference sequence). Deletions cut 5 bases from V and 4 bases from J, with 12 bases between. The CDR3 nucleotides read TGTGCCTGGCAGGGGCTAGAGAATCAGCCCCAGCATTTT. Translated: CAWQGLENQPQHF.

The chain uses TRBV7-3 and TRBJ2-5, with 7 bases lining up with TRBD1. The CDR3 is 14 amino acids. The germline V gene has CDR1 SGHTA and CDR2 FQGTGA. The V and J ends lost 1 base and 6 bases, in that order; junction bases with no gene match: 5. CDR3 coding DNA: TGTGCCAGCAGCTTAAACAGGGGACAAAAGACCCAGTACTTC. This codes for CASSLNRGQKTQYF. The complete variable domain, with remaining parts taken from reference TRBV7-3 and TRBJ2-5, reads GAGVSQTPSNKVTEKGKYVELRCDPISGHTALYWYRQSLGQGPEFLIYFQGTGAADDSGLPNDRFFAVRPEGSVSTLKIQRTERGDSAVYLCASSLNRGQKTQYFGPGTRLLVL.

The chain couples TRBV7-9 to TRBJ2-1, with TRBD2 identical over 7 bases. This CDR3 contains 17 residues. Losses at the gene ends were 5 bases for V and 2 bases for J; bases not matched to a gene: 12. Germline V CDR1 and CDR2: SEHNR, FQNEAQ (reference sequence). In DNA, the CDR3 is TGTGCCAGCAGCGGAACTAGCGAGCGAACGACCTACAATGAGCAGTTCTTC. It specifies CASSGTSERTTYNEQFF.

A single count supports this clone. The gene calls are TRBV28 and TRBJ2-7; tentatively, D is TRBD1 (5 bases). Germline assignment: CDR1 MDHEN and CDR2 SYDVKM. Trimming removed 6 bases at V and 0 bases at J, with 15 bases between. The CDR3 totals 15 residues. The CDR3 protein is CASRRDRYSSYEQYF. The CDR3 nucleotides are TGTGCCAGCAGACGAGACAGATACAGCTCCTACGAGCAGTACTTC.

The rearrangement joins TRBV29-1 to TRBJ2-2, with 15 positions matching TRBD2. V dropped 7 bases and J dropped 5; count of bases not matched to a gene: 8. The germline gives CDR1 SQVTM, CDR2 ANQGSEA. This CDR3 is built from 16 residues. The CDR3 protein is CSAGTSGRLGTGELFF. For the CDR3, the DNA is TGCAGCGCCGGGACTAGCGGGAGGTTAGGGACCGGGGAGCTGTTTTTT.

The chain's CDR3 is CASRRDRTNQPQHF. DNA of the CDR3: TGTGCCAGTAGGAGGGACAGGACAAATCAGCCCCAGCATTTT. The V gene is TRBV19, the J gene TRBJ1-5, with 8 nucleotides matching TRBD1. The CDR3 is 14 amino acids. CDR1 LNHDA and CDR2 SQIVND come from the germline V gene (reference sequence). Trimming removed 6 bases from V and 4 bases from J; junction bases left unmatched: 5.

This chain connects TRBV27 to TRBJ2-2, with 11 bases identical to TRBD2. V lost 4 bases and J lost 8; bases outside the gene matches: 9. The CDR3 has 16 residues. In germline, CDR1 is MNHEY, CDR2 SMNVEV (reference sequence). The CDR3 DNA reads as TGTGCCAGCAGTTATAGCGGGAGGGTACCGGAGGGGGAGCTGTTTTTT. This translates into CASSYSGRVPEGELFF.